The present TCR beta chain was sequenced within a study of blood T cell repertoires in COVID-19. Germline assignment: CDR1 LGHDT and CDR2 YNNKEL (reference sequence). There are 18 residues in the CDR3. Trimming cost V 2 bases and J 5 bases; bases outside gene matches: 12. Sequenced by immunoSEQ multiplex PCR; TCRdb stores in-frame clones only, minus some. This repertoire shows under 500,000 clones, 75% to 90% found once; its top ten account for around 4.4%. The TCR sequence derives from a woman under 40 with acute or convalescent COVID-19. Sequencing was carried out using peripheral blood. The chain combines TRBV3-1 (or the pseudogene TRBV3-2) with TRBJ1-6; 7 nucleotides line up with TRBD1. The CDR3 DNA reads as TGTGCCAGCAGCCAAAGTTCTTCCGGGACAGCGAATAATTCACCCCTCCACTTT. Protein: CASSQSSSGTANNSPLHF.